Listed below are T cell receptor beta chains from one sample, sequenced in a study of T cell responses to AZD1222 COVID-19 vaccine. Assay: immunoSEQ multiplex PCR; the TCRdb copy retains only in-frame clones and omits some. Seen here are under 80,000 clones, 79% observed once, and the top ten hold around 25%. The specimen comprised peripheral blood, sampled on day 0 of MenACWY control vaccination. Every receptor here comes from an adult in good health. The CDR3 runs from the conserved cysteine through the conserved F or W. Each record gives: V gene, J gene, clone size, D gene, CDR3 protein, CDR3 DNA. A D gene is named only where the DNA matches it firmly. Clone sizes are given selectively: once, few, many, or a class where the clone is expanded.

TRBV2	TRBJ2-7	.	.	CASSGTGPPYEQYF	TGTGCCAGCAGTGGAACAGGCCCTCCGTACGAGCAGTACTTC
TRBV6-4	TRBJ1-2	.	TRBD1	CASSDDRGGYTF	TGTGCCAGCAGTGACGACAGGGGTGGCTACACCTTC
TRBV19	TRBJ2-2	.	.	CASQTVLNTGELFF	TGTGCCAGCCAGACAGTACTGAACACCGGGGAGCTGTTTTTT
TRBV6-5	TRBJ2-3	.	TRBD1	CASSYDRGLSDTQYF	TGTGCCAGCAGTTACGACAGGGGGCTCTCAGATACGCAGTATTTT
TRBV16	TRBJ1-5	few	.	CASSPQGLVNQPQHF	TGTGCCAGCAGCCCTCAGGGCCTAGTCAATCAGCCCCAGCATTTT
TRBV5-1	TRBJ2-5	.	TRBD2	CASSPGLPLQEETQYF	TGCGCCAGCAGCCCGGGACTACCCCTACAAGAAGAGACCCAGTACTTC
TRBV28	TRBJ1-6	.	TRBD1	CASRPFGTGGNNSPLHF	TGTGCCAGCAGGCCCTTCGGGACAGGGGGCAATAATTCACCCCTCCACTTT
TRBV28	TRBJ1-4	few	.	CASSLPGGQGKLFF	TGTGCCAGCAGTTTGCCGGGAGGCCAAGGAAAACTGTTTTTT
TRBV25-1	TRBJ1-4	.	TRBD1	CASSAQGAREKLFF	TGTGCCAGCAGTGCACAGGGGGCGCGGGAAAAACTGTTTTTT
TRBV5-1	TRBJ1-2	.	TRBD1	CASSAGTGGNYGYTF	TGCGCCAGCAGCGCCGGGACAGGGGGCAACTATGGCTACACCTTC
TRBV11-1	TRBJ2-3	.	TRBD1	CASSPRQGASTDTQYF	TGTGCCAGCAGCCCCAGACAGGGTGCCAGCACAGATACGCAGTATTTT
TRBV5-6	TRBJ2-1	.	.	CASSFGWDEQFF	TGTGCCAGCAGCTTCGGGTGGGATGAGCAGTTCTTC
TRBV27	TRBJ2-1	once	TRBD2	CASSLRRLAGAAEQFF	TGTGCCAGCAGTTTAAGGAGGCTAGCGGGAGCGGCTGAGCAGTTCTTC
TRBV13	TRBJ2-1	.	.	CASSQVNEQFF	TGTGCCAGCAGCCAGGTCAATGAGCAGTTCTTC
TRBV5-1	TRBJ2-7	.	TRBD2	CASSAGLAGSYEQYF	TGCGCCAGCAGCGCGGGACTAGCGGGAAGCTACGAGCAGTACTTC
TRBV7-8	TRBJ1-5	.	TRBD1	CASSLDRGNQPQHF	TGTGCCAGCAGCTTGGACAGGGGCAATCAGCCCCAGCATTTT
TRBV2	TRBJ2-6	.	.	CASSSSRLASGANVLTF	TGTGCCAGCAGTTCGTCCCGATTGGCCTCTGGGGCCAACGTCCTGACTTTC
TRBV9	TRBJ1-1	.	.	CASSPTGRGNTEAFF	TGTGCCAGCAGCCCCACCGGGAGGGGGAACACTGAAGCTTTCTTT
TRBV4-1	TRBJ2-2	.	TRBD2	CASSQETSGRAKGGELFF	TGCGCCAGCAGCCAAGAGACTAGCGGGAGGGCCAAGGGCGGGGAGCTGTTTTTT
TRBV4-1	TRBJ2-3	many	.	CASSLDTNTDTQYF	TGCGCCAGCAGCTTGGACACTAACACAGATACGCAGTATTTT
TRBV6-1	TRBJ1-1	.	TRBD1	CASSEGRTGGWNTEAFF	TGTGCCAGCAGTGAAGGGCGGACAGGGGGATGGAACACTGAAGCTTTCTTT
TRBV7-2	TRBJ1-2	.	.	CASSYDHNYGYTF	TGTGCCAGCAGCTATGACCATAACTATGGCTACACCTTC
TRBV5-4	TRBJ2-4	.	TRBD1	CASSLGTVQNIQYF	TGTGCCAGCAGCCTAGGGACAGTACAAAACATTCAGTACTTC
TRBV15	TRBJ1-1	.	.	CATSAELVGKSFF	TGTGCCACCAGCGCAGAGTTGGTAGGGAAATCTTTCTTT
TRBV11-2	TRBJ1-1	.	.	CASNLGSNTEAFF	TGTGCCAGCAATCTCGGGTCGAACACTGAAGCTTTCTTT
TRBV7-2	TRBJ2-5	.	.	CASSLDLGSETQYF	TGTGCCAGCAGCTTAGATTTGGGATCAGAGACCCAGTACTTC